Included here is one T cell receptor beta chain sequence, with context. Its target is unknown. The CDR3 length is 16 residues. V was trimmed by 5 bases and J by 0 bases, leaving 14 bases between them. Germline V gene sequence: CDR1 SGHVS, CDR2 FQNEAQ. Full-length variable regions came from constant-region reverse primers plus semi-nested Nested Universal Primer A PCR. One entry per CDR3 protein results from TCRdb running MiXCR on the 5' RACE reads. The sample consists of some 45,000 distinct CDR3 sequences, roughly 30% of them appearing once. Study-level points and caveats: In terms of TCR gene usage, tumor memory CD4+ T cells clustered together with blood and lymph node memory CD4+ cells, as well as with lymph node naive CD4+ cells.

The TCR sequence derives from a female donor with breast cancer. The chain uses TRBV7-8 and TRBJ2-1; D may be TRBD1 or TRBD2 (6 bases each). The sequencing sample was made of naive CD4+ T cells sorted from blood. Stated subset: naive CD4+ T cells, CD4+CD45RA+CD25-. In DNA, the CDR3 is TGTGCCAGCAGCCTGGAGGGGGGAAGCTCCTACAATGAGCAGTTCTTC. Translated, it gives CASSLEGGSSYNEQFF.